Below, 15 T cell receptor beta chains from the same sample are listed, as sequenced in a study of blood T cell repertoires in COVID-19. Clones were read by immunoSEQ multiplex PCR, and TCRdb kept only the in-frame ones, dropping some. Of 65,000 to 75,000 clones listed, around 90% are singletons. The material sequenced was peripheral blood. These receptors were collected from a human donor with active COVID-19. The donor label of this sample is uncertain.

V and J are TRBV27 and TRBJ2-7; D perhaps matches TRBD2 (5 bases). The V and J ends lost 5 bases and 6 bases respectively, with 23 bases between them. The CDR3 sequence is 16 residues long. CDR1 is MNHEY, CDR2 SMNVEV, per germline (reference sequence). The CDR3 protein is CASSPPGLAFGVEQYF. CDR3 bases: TGTGCCAGCAGTCCCCCCGGACTCGCCTTCGGGGTCGAGCAGTACTTC.

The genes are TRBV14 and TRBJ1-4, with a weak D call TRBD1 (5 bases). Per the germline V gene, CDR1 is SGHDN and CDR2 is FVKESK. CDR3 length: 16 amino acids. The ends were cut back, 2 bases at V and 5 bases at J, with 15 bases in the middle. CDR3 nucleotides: TGTGCCAGCAGCCAACAGCCGGGGACTAAGAATGAAAAACTGTTTTTT. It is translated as CASSQQPGTKNEKLFF.

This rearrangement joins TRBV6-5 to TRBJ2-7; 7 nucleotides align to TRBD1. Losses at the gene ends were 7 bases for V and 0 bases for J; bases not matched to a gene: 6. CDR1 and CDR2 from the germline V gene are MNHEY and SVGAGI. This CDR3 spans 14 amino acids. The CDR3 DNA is TGTGCCAGCATGGAGACAGGGAGCTCCTACGAGCAGTACTTC. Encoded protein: CASMETGSSYEQYF.

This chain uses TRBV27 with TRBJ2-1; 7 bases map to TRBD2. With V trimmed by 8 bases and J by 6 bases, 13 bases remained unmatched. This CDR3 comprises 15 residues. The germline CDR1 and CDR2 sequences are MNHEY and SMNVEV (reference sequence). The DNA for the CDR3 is TGTGCCAGCGCTTTAGCGGGCTACTCTCTCAATGAGCAGTTCTTC. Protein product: CASALAGYSLNEQFF.

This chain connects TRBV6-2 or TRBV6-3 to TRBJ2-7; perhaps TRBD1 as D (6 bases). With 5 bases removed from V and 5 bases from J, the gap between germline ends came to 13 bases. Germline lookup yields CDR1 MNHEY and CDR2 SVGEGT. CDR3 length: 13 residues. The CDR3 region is CASSQNRVHEQYF. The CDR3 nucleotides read TGTGCCAGCAGTCAAAACAGGGTACACGAGCAGTACTTC.

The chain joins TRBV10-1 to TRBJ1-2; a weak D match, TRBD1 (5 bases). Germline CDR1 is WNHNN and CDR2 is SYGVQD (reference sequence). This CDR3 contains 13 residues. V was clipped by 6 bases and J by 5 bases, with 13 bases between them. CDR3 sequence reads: CASSARTKYGYTF. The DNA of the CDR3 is TGCGCCAGCAGCGCGCGGACAAAGTATGGCTACACCTTC.

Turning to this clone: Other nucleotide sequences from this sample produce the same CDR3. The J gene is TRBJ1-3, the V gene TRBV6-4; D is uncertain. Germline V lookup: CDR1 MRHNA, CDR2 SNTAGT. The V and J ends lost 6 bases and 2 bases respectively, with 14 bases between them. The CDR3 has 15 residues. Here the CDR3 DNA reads TGTGCCAGCAGCCCTCAGCTAGGAGCTGGAAACACCATATATTTT. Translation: CASSPQLGAGNTIYF.

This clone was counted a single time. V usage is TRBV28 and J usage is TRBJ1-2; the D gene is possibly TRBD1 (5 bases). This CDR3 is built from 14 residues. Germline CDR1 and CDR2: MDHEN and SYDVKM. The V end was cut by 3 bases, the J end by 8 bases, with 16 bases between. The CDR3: CASSLYRQPKGYTF. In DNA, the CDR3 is TGTGCCAGCAGTTTGTATCGACAGCCGAAAGGCTACACCTTC.

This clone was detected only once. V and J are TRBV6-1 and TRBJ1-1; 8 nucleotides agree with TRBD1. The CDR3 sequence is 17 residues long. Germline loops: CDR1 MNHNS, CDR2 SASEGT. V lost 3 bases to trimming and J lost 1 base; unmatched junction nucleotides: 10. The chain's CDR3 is CASSDTRTGPTNTEAFF. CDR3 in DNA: TGTGCCAGCAGTGACACCAGGACAGGGCCAACGAACACTGAAGCTTTCTTT.

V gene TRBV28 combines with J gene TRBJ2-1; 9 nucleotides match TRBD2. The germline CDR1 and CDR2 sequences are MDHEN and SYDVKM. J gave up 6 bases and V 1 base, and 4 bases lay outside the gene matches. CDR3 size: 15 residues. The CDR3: CASSLLAGVSNEQFF. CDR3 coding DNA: TGTGCCAGCAGTTTATTAGCGGGAGTCTCCAATGAGCAGTTCTTC.

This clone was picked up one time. CDR3 amino acids: CASIPRGKSNQPQHF. CDR3 nucleotide sequence: TGTGCCAGTATCCCCAGGGGGAAAAGCAATCAGCCCCAGCATTTT. The J gene is TRBJ1-5, the V gene TRBV19; TRBD1 matches 7 bases. CDR1 and CDR2 (germline): LNHDA, SQIVND (reference sequence). This CDR3 has 15 residues. With 7 bases clipped from V and 1 base from J, the junction kept 7 bases outside the gene matches. Full variable domain (rest looked up from reference TRBV19 and TRBJ1-5): DGGITQSPKYLFRKEGQNVTLSCEQNLNHDAMYWYRQDPGQGLRLIYYSQIVNDFQKGDIAEGYSVSREKKESFPLTVTSAQKNPTAFYLCASIPRGKSNQPQHFGDGTRLSIL.

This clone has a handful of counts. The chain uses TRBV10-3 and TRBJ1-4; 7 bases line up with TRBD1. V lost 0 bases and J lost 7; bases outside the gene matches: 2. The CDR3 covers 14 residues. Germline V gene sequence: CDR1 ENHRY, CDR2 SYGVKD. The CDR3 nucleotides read TGTGCCATCAGTGAGTCAGGGGGCGGTGAAAAACTGTTTTTT. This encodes CAISESGGGEKLFF.

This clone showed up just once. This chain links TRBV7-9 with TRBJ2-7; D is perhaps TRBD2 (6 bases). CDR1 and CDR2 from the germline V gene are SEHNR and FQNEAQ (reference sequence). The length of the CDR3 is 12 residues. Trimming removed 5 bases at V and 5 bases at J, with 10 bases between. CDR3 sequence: CASSLVADEQYF. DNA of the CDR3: TGTGCCAGCAGCCTAGTAGCGGACGAGCAGTACTTC.

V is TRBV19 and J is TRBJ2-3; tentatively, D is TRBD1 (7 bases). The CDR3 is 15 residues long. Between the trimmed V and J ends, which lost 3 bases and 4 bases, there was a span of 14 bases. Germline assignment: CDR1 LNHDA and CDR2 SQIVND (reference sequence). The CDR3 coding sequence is TGTGCCAGTAGTATCGGCGGCAGGGGGGCAGATACGCAGTATTTT. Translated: CASSIGGRGADTQYF.

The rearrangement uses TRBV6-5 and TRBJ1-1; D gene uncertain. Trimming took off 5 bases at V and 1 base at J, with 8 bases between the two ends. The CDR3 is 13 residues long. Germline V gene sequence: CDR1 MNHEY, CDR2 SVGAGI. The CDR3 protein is CASSLVKNTEAFF. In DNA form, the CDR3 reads TGTGCCAGCAGTCTAGTGAAGAACACTGAAGCTTTCTTT.